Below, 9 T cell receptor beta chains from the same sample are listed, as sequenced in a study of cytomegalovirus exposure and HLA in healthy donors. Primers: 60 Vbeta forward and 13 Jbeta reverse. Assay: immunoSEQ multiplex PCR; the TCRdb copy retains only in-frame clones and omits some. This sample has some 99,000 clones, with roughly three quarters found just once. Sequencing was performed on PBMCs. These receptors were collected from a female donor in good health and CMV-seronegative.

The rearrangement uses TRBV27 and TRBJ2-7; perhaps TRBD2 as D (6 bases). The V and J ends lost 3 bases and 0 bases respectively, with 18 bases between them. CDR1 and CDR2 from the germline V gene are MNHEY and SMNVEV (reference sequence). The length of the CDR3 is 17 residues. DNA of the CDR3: TGTGCCAGCAGTTTCCGGAGGGACGGGAGAAGCTCCTACGAGCAGTACTTC. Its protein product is CASSFRRDGRSSYEQYF.

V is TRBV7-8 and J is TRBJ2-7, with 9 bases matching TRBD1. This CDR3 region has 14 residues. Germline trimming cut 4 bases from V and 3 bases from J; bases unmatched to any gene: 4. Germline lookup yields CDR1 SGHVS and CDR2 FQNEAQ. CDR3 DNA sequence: TGTGCCAGCAGCTCCCCGGGACAGGGCTACGAGCAGTACTTC. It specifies CASSSPGQGYEQYF. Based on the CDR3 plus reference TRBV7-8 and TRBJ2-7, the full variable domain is GAGVSQSPRYKVAKRGQDVALRCDPISGHVSLFWYQQALGQGPEFLTYFQNEAQLDKSGLPSDRFFAERPEGSVSTLKIQRTQQEDSAVYLCASSSPGQGYEQYFGPGTRLTVT.

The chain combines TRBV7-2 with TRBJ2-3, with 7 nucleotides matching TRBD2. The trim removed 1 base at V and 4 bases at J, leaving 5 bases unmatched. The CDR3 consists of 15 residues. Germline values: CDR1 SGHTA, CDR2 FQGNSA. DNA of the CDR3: TGTGCCAGCAGCTTAGAGGGGAGGGCCTCAGATACGCAGTATTTT. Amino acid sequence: CASSLEGRASDTQYF.

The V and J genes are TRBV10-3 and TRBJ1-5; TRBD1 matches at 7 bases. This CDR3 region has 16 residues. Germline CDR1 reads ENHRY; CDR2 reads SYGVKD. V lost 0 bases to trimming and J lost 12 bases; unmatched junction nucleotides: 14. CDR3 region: CAISESEEGAKTLQHF. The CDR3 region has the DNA TGTGCCATCAGTGAGTCGGAGGAGGGGGCGAAGACCCTCCAGCATTTT.

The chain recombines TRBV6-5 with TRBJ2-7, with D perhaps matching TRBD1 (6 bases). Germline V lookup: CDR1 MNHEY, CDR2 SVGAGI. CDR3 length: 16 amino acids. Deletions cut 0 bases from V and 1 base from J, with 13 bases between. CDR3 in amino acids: CASSYSTPGHSYEQYF. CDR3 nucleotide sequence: TGTGCCAGCAGTTACTCTACACCGGGACATTCCTACGAGCAGTACTTC.

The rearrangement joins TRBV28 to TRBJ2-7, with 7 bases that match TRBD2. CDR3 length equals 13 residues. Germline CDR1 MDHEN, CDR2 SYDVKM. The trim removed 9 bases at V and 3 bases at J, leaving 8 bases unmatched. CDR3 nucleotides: TGTGCCAGTTTAGCGGGCGGGCTCTACGAGCAGTACTTC. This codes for CASLAGGLYEQYF. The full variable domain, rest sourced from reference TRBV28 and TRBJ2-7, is DVKVTQSSRYLVKRTGEKVFLECVQDMDHENMFWYRQDPGLGLRLIYFSYDVKMKEKGDIPEGYSVSREKKERFSLILESASTNQTSMYLCASLAGGLYEQYFGPGTRLTVT.

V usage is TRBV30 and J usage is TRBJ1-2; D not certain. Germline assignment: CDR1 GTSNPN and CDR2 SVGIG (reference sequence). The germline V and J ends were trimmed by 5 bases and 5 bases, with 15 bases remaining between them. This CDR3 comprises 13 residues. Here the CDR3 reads CAWGREQVYGYTF. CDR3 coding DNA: TGTGCCTGGGGGCGGGAGCAAGTGTATGGCTACACCTTC.

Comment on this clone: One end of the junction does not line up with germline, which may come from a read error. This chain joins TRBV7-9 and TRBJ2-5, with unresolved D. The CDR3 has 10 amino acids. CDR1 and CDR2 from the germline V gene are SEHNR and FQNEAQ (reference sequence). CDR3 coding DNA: TGTGCCAGCAGCTTAAGTACAGTCGACTTC. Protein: CASSLSTVDF. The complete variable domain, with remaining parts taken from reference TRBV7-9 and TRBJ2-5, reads DTGVSQNPRHKITKRGQNVTFRCDPISEHNRLYWYRQTLGQGPEFLTYFQNEAQLEKSRLLSDRFSAERPKGSFSTLEIQRTEQGDSAMYLCASSLSTVDFGPGTRLLVL.

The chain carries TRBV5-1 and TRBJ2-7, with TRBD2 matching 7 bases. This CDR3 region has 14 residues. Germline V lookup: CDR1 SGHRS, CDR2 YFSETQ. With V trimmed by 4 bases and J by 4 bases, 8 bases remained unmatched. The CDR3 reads CASSGGEGIYEQYF. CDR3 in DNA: TGCGCCAGCAGCGGGGGGGAGGGGATTTACGAGCAGTACTTC.